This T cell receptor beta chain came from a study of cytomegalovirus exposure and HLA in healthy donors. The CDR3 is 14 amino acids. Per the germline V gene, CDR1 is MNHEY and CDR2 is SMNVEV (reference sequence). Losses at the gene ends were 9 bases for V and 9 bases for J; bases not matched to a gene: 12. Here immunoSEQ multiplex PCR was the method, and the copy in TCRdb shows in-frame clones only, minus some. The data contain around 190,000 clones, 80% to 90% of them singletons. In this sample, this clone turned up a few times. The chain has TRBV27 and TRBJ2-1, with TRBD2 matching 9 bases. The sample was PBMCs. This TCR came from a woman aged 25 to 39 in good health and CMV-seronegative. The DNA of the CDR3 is TGTGCCAGTTGGCCCCAGCGGGGGGTAGGTGAGCAGTTCTTC. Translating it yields CASWPQRGVGEQFF.